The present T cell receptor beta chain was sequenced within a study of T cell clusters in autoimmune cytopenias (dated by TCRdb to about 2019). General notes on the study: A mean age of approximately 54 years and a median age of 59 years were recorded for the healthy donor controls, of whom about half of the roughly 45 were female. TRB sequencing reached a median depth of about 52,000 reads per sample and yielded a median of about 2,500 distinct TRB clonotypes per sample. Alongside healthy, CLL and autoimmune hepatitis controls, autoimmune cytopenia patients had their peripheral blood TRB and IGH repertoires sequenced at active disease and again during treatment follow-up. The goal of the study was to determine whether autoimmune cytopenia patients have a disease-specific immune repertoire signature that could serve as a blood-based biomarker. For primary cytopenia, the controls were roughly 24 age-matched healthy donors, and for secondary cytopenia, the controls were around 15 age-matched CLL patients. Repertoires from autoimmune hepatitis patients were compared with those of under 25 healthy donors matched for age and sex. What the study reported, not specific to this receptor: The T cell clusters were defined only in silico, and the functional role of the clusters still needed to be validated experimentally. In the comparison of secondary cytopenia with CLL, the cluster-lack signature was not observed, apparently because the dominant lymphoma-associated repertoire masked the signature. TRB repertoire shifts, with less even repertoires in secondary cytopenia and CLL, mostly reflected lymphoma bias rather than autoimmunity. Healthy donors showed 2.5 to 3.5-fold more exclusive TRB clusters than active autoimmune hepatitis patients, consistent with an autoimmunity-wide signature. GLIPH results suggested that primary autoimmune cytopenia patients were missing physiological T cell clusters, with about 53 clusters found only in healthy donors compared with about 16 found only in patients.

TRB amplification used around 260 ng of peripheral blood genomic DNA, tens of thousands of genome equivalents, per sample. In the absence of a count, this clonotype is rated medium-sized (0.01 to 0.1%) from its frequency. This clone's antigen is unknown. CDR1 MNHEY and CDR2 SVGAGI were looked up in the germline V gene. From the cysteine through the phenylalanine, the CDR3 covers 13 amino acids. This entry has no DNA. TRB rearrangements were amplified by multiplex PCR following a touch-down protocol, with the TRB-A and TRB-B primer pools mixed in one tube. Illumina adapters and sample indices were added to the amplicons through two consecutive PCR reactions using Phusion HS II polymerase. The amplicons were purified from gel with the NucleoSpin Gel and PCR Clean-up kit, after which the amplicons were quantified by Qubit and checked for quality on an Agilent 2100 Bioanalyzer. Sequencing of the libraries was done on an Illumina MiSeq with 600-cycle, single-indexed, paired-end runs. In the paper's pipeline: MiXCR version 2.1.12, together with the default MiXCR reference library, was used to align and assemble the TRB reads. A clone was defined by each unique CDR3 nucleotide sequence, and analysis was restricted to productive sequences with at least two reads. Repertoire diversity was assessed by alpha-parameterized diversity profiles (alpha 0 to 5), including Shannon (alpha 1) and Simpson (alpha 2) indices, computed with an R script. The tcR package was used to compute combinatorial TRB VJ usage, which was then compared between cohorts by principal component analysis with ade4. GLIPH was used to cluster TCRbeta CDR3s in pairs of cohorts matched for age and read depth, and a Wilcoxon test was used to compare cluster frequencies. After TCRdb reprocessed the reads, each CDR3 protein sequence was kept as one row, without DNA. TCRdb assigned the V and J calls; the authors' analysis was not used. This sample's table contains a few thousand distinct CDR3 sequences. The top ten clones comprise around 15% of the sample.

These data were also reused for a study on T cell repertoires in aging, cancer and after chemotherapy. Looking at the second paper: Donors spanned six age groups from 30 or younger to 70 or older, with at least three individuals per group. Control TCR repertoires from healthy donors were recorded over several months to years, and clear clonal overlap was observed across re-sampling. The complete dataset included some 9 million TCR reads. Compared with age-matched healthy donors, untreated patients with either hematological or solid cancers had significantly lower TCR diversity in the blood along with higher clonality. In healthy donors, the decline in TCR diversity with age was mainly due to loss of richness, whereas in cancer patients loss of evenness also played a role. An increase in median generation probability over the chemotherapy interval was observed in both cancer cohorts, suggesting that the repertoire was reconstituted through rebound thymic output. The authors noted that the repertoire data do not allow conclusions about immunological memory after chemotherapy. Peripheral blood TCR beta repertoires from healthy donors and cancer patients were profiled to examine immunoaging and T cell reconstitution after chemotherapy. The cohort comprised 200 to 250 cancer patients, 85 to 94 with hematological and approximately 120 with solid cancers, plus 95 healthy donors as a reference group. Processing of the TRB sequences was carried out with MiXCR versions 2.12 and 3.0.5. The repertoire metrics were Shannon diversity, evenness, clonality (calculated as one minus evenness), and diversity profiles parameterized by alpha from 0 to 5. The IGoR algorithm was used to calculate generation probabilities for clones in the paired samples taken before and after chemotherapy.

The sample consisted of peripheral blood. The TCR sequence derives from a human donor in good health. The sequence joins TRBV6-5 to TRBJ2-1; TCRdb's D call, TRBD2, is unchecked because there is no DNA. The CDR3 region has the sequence CASRTSGTYEQFF.